This TCR beta chain was profiled in a study of control samples from healthy donors and cancer patients. Produced via immunoSEQ multiplex PCR; TCRdb's table is partial and in-frame only. The table records 120,000 to 150,000 clones, 93% of them present only once. This clonotype was sampled from a man younger than 35 in good health. The sequencing input was blood.

CDR3 nucleotide sequence: TGCGCCAGCAGAAGCTCCTACAATGAGCAGTTCTTC. Amino acids: CASRSSYNEQFF. The chain uses TRBV4-3 and TRBJ2-1; no definite D call. Deletions cut 6 bases from V and 0 bases from J, with 3 bases between. The CDR3 loop spans 12 amino acids. CDR1 is LGHNA, CDR2 YSLEER, per germline.